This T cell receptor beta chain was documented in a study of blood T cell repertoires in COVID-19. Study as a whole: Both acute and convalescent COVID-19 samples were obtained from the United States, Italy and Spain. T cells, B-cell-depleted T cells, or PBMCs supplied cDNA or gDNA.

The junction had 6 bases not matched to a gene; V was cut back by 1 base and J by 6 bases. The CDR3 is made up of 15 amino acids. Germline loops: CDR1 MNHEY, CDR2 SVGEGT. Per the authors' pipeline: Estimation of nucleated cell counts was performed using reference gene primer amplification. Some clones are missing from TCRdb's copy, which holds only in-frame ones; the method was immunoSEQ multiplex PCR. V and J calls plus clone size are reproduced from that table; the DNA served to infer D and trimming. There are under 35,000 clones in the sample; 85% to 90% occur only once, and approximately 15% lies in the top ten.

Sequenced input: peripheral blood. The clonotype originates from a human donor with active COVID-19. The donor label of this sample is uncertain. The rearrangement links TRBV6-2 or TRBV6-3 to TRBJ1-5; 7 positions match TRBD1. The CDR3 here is CASSYWRGQGQPQHF. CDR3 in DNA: TGTGCCAGCAGTTACTGGAGGGGGCAAGGTCAGCCCCAGCATTTT.